The clone carrying this T cell receptor (beta chain) was observed a single time. This sample is part of a study of blood T cell repertoires in COVID-19. Study-level information: COVID-19 samples collected from the United States, Italy and Spain covered acute and convalescent phases.

Germline-derived CDR1 and CDR2 are SGHAT and FQNNGV. V lost 5 bases and J lost 0, with 8 bases in between. The CDR3 has 14 amino acids. Measured with immunoSEQ multiplex PCR; TCRdb has only the in-frame clones, and not every one. Of about 280,000 clones in the sample, 85% were seen once. Input material: peripheral blood. The V and J genes are TRBV11-2 and TRBJ2-1; no clear D. This receptor was obtained from a man in his forties or fifties with active or convalescent COVID-19. CDR3 DNA: TGTGCCAGCAGCCTAGGCGGCTCCTACAATGAGCAGTTCTTC. Translating it yields CASSLGGSYNEQFF. Combining the CDR3 with reference TRBV11-2 and TRBJ2-1 gives the whole variable domain EAGVAQSPRYKIIEKRQSVAFWCNPISGHATLYWYQQILGQGPKLLIQFQNNGVVDDSQLPKDRFSAERLKGVDSTLKIQPAKLEDSAVYLCASSLGGSYNEQFFGPGTRLTVL.